This T cell receptor beta chain comes out of a study of T cell responses to AZD1222 COVID-19 vaccine. The germline V and J ends were trimmed by 7 bases and 12 bases, with 19 bases remaining between them. The CDR3 spans 12 residues. Germline V CDR1 and CDR2: MNHEY, SMNVEV (reference sequence). Data came from immunoSEQ multiplex PCR; TCRdb stores just in-frame clones and leaves some out. The sample has tens of thousands of clones, around nine tenths seen once. Study-wide findings and caveats: No day 14 peak samples; only post-peak repertoires were characterized.

In the case of this clone: What it binds is not known.

The source material was peripheral blood, sampled on day 0 of MenACWY control vaccination. The sequence derives from an adult in good health. The chain employs TRBV27 and TRBJ2-7, with D possibly matching TRBD1 (6 bases). The CDR3 DNA sequence: TGTGCCAGCACAAACTCCAGGGGCGTGCTGTACTTC. Translation: CASTNSRGVLYF.